This entry is about one TCR beta chain. This CDR3 spans 14 amino acids. V was cut by 6 bases and J by 0 bases, with 11 bases left in between. Germline lookup yields CDR1 KGHSH and CDR2 LQKENI. This specimen comes from a study of blood T cell repertoires in COVID-19. Original data processing: How many nucleated cells were present was estimated from reference gene primer amplification. Sequencing was performed with immunoSEQ multiplex PCR; in TCRdb, only in-frame clones are kept and a portion is missing. Clonal size and the V and J genes are those of that table, whereas D and trimming came from the DNA. The sample shows around 82,000 clones, about 82% of them seen only once.

The chain combines TRBV18 with TRBJ2-5; no definite D call. This sequence originates from a man aged 45-60 years with COVID-19, enrolled during active disease. Sequencing input: peripheral blood. The CDR3, as DNA: TGTGCCAGCTCCCAAAATTCCCACCAAGAGACCCAGTACTTC. Amino acids: CASSQNSHQETQYF.